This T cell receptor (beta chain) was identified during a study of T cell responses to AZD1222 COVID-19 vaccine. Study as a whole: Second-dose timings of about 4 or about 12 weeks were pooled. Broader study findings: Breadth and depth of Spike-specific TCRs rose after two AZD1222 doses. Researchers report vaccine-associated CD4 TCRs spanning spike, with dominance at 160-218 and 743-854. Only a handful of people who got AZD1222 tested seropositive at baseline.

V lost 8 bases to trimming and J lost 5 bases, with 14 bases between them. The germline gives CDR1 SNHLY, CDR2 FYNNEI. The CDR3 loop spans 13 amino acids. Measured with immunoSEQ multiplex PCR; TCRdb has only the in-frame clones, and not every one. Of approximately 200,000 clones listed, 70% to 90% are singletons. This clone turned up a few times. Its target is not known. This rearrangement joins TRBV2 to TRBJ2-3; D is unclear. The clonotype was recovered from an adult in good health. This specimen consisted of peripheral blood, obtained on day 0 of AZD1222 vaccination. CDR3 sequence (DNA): TGTGCCAGCGAGGACCCTCTAAAAGATACGCAGTATTTT. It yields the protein CASEDPLKDTQYF.